Described below is a single T cell receptor (beta chain) sequence and its context. Its antigen is currently not known. One base away there is no much larger clone; base qualities are not given. This entry comes from a study of spatial heterogeneity in lung cancer (dated by TCRdb to between 2018 and 2021). Notes on the research overall: Beta-chain transcripts were consistently detected in greater numbers than alpha-chain transcripts, which likely reflected higher beta-chain transcript abundance. In tumor regions, TCR transcript counts showed a strong correlation with a T cell transcriptional module score derived from matched bulk RNA-seq. TCR alpha and beta repertoires were quantitatively compared across multiple tumor regions, matched nontumor lung and blood in non-small cell lung cancer. In the raw uncorrected reads, each unique combination of TCR and UMI appeared more than ten times on average. Nonsynonymous mutation counts, determined by whole-exome sequencing of tumor tissue, were related to TCR repertoire features. Both alpha and beta chains were TCR-sequenced in samples taken at surgery, namely 220 tumor regions, around 64 matched nontumor lung samples and about 52 PBMC samples.

This specimen's time point label, per the study, means: sample taken at primary tumor resection. The donors were about 71 patients from the lung TRACERx cohort who had early-stage, untreated non-small cell lung cancer. Without any cell sorting, TCR sequencing was performed on whole RNA extracted either from tumor and nontumor lung tissue or from cryopreserved PBMC samples. A patient was chosen for TCR sequencing only when enough RNA was available from at least two tumor regions. Before selection, tumor and adjacent nontumor lung specimens were reviewed by a lung pathologist. Library construction relied on 5' RACE. The sequencer listed for this sample is NextSeq 500. In the TCR library protocol, a unique molecular identifier was attached to each TCR cDNA molecule so that PCR and sequencing errors could be corrected. The original methods were these. Decombinator tools were used for TCR identification, UMI-based error correction and CDR3 extraction. TCRs above a frequency of 2 per 1,000, corresponding to the top 1% of the tumor frequency distribution, were defined as expanded. Expanded tumor TCRs statistically deemed absent (corrected P<0.05) from at least one tumor region were classed as regional, and all other expanded tumor TCRs were classed as ubiquitous. Renyi diversity was calculated using the R vegan package after each repertoire was subsampled 100 times to 5,000 TCRs. CDR3 similarity networks were constructed using string-kernel similarity of amino acid triplets, with links drawn between CDR3s whose pairwise similarity was above 0.82. The raw public reads went through TCRdb reprocessing: fastp at Q25, MiXCR clone calling, in-frame beta chains kept. Identical CDR3 proteins give one entry, which carries the most common genes and DNA. The V and J calls were not made by the authors but by TCRdb's processing. For this sample the table gives 8,500 to 10,000 distinct CDR3 sequences, of which approximately 54% were detected only once. The ten largest clones represent 28% of the sample.

Study-wide conclusions, independent of this receptor: Counts of ubiquitous and regional expanded TCRs correlated with counts of ubiquitous and regional nonsynonymous mutations, respectively. TCR-seq coverage of tumor T cells was estimated to be only about 7% for alpha chains and about 13% for beta chains. Additional single-cell paired TCR alpha and beta sequencing was considered necessary to confirm, at a functional level, the hypothesis that regional TCRs recognize regional mutations. The tumor nonsynonymous mutation count correlated with the number of expanded intratumoral alpha and beta TCRs.

The germline V gene specifies MRHNA as CDR1 and SNTAGT as CDR2. V sheds 6 bases and J sheds 0 bases, leaving 26 bases between their ends. From its cysteine to its phenylalanine, the CDR3 spans 20 amino acids. This entry keeps only the CDR3 DNA: 60 bases, framed from base 1. The chain uses TRBV6-4 and TRBJ1-4, and possibly TRBD1, on 6 matching bases. The sequencing here drew on lung tumor tissue, taken at surgery. The TCR comes from a female donor with early-stage non-small cell lung cancer. The CDR3 protein is CASRVSLGQPWTATNEKLFF. The nucleotide sequence is given as TGTGCCAGCAGGGTTTCCCTTGGACAGCCCTGGACGGCAACTAATGAAAAACTGTTTTTT.